Sequencing of this T cell receptor beta chain was carried out in a study of identifying expanded T cells in peripheral blood. Profiling relied on immunoSEQ multiplex PCR, and the TCRdb table lists in-frame clones only, not all of them. Of 100,000 to 150,000 clones listed, over 65% were seen once; the top ten hold 3.3%. V was clipped by 3 bases and J by 6 bases, with 14 bases between them. The CDR3 sequence is 14 residues long. Germline CDR1 and CDR2: MNHEY and SMNVEV (reference sequence). Material for sequencing was blood. This chain links TRBV27 with TRBJ1-1; D is ambiguous. The sequence was obtained from a person aged 18-70 years in good health. The chain's CDR3 is CASSFLSSTPEAFF. The CDR3 DNA is TGTGCCAGCAGTTTTCTAAGCAGTACCCCTGAAGCTTTCTTT.